A selection of T cell receptor beta chains follows, all from one sample in a study of graft-versus-host responses after intestinal transplantation. Their antigens remain unidentified. The protocol was immunoSEQ multiplex PCR, while the TCRdb copy is restricted to in-frame clones and leaves out a portion. This sample has 90,000 to 150,000 clones, with roughly 95% found just once. Sequencing was performed on unstimulated CD8+ T cells sorted from spleen or lymph node cells, taken before intestinal transplant. These receptors were obtained from a human donor who received an intestinal transplant. Both conserved end residues are trimmed from each CDR3.

V gene,J gene,CDR3 protein
TRBV11-1,TRBJ1-1,ASSSTGTGIQAF
TRBV14,TRBJ1-4,ASSQTPWESEEKLF
TRBV5-6,TRBJ2-7,ASSLFSDPSYEQY
TRBV9,TRBJ2-3,ASSGHRGQGTDTQY
TRBV5-1,.,ASSLHHPGTGDEQY
TRBV4-1,TRBJ2-7,ASSQVELAERYEQY
TRBV27,TRBJ1-1,ASSTSTEAF
TRBV28,TRBJ1-1,ASSFSGQVNTEAF
TRBV5-4,TRBJ2-5,ASSLRGETQY
TRBV4-1,TRBJ2-5,ASSQVGTDGETQY
TRBV4-1,TRBJ2-2,ASSQTRPTGDVNAGELF
TRBV11-2,TRBJ2-3,ASHRGGAYDTQY
TRBV2,TRBJ2-5,ASSWPNGREQY
TRBV6-5,TRBJ2-3,ASTGGQPYSDTQY
TRBV6-5,TRBJ2-1,ASSPGTAARGQF
TRBV19,TRBJ1-2,ASTETGSYGYT
TRBV9,TRBJ2-1,ASSPRALSSYNEQF